Listed below are T cell receptor beta chains from one sample, sequenced in a study of Graves' ophthalmopathy and Graves' hyperthyroidism. TCRdb used MiXCR to reprocess the multiplex PCR reads, holding one entry per CDR3 protein. The sample has 200,000 to 300,000 distinct CDR3 sequences, approximately 42% seen once. Material for sequencing was peripheral blood. Source of these receptors: an adult man with Graves' ophthalmopathy. CDR3s include the opening cysteine and the closing phenylalanine or tryptophan. A D gene is named only where the DNA matches it firmly. The size of a clone is reported for some rows only, either as once, few or many, or as a class for expanded clones.

cdr3_nt: TGTGCCACCAGTGATTCGCCGGGAAGGGAGACCCAGTACTTC
cdr3_aa: CATSDSPGRETQYF
d_call: NA
v_call: TRBV24-1
j_call: TRBJ2-5
clone_size: NA

cdr3_nt: TGTGCCAGCAGCTCGGATGGCACTAGCGACACCGGGGAGCTGTTTTTT
cdr3_aa: CASSSDGTSDTGELFF
d_call: TRBD2
v_call: TRBV11-3
j_call: TRBJ2-2
clone_size: NA

cdr3_nt: TGTGCCAGTAAACGGCAGGGCTCGAGTAAAGAACTGTTTTTT
cdr3_aa: CASKRQGSSKELFF
d_call: NA
v_call: TRBV19
j_call: TRBJ1-4
clone_size: NA

cdr3_nt: TGTGCCAGCAGCACAGGGAAGGGGGAGCAGTACTTC
cdr3_aa: CASSTGKGEQYF
d_call: NA
v_call: TRBV12-3/TRBV12-4
j_call: TRBJ2-7
clone_size: NA

cdr3_nt: TGTGCCAGCAGCACCGGCGGGGACAGCACAGATACGCAGTATTTT
cdr3_aa: CASSTGGDSTDTQYF
d_call: NA
v_call: TRBV5-4
j_call: TRBJ2-3
clone_size: few

cdr3_nt: TGTGCCAGCAGCCATCCGACCCGGTACCCTGAAGCTTTCTTT
cdr3_aa: CASSHPTRYPEAFF
d_call: NA
v_call: TRBV9
j_call: TRBJ1-1
clone_size: few

cdr3_nt: TGTGCCAGCAGTGACAAGGGGCCCCAAGAGACCCAGTACTTC
cdr3_aa: CASSDKGPQETQYF
d_call: NA
v_call: TRBV6-4
j_call: TRBJ2-5
clone_size: NA

cdr3_nt: TGTGCCAGCAGCTTCCTAGTTGGCGAGCAGTACTTC
cdr3_aa: CASSFLVGEQYF
d_call: NA
v_call: TRBV7-9
j_call: TRBJ2-7
clone_size: NA

cdr3_nt: TGTGCCACCAGTGATTTGTGGCTAGCGGGAGATACGCAGTATTTT
cdr3_aa: CATSDLWLAGDTQYF
d_call: TRBD2
v_call: TRBV24-1
j_call: TRBJ2-3
clone_size: NA

cdr3_nt: TGCAGCGTTCGGGAGGGGGCCAACGTCCTGACTTTC
cdr3_aa: CSVREGANVLTF
d_call: NA
v_call: TRBV29-1
j_call: TRBJ2-6
clone_size: NA

cdr3_nt: TGTGCTAGTGGATCCCCCGGATGGGGCGTCTATGGCTACACCTTC
cdr3_aa: CASGSPGWGVYGYTF
d_call: NA
v_call: TRBV12-5
j_call: TRBJ1-2
clone_size: NA

cdr3_nt: TGTGCCAGCACCCGACAGGGAGGGAGCAATCAGCCCCAGCATTTT
cdr3_aa: CASTRQGGSNQPQHF
d_call: TRBD1
v_call: TRBV12-3/TRBV12-4
j_call: TRBJ1-5
clone_size: NA

cdr3_nt: TGCAGCGTTGCGCAGGGGGGCTCCTACGAGCAGTACTTC
cdr3_aa: CSVAQGGSYEQYF
d_call: NA
v_call: TRBV29-1
j_call: TRBJ2-7
clone_size: few

cdr3_nt: TGTGCCAGCAGTCGAGGTTCTGGGACTAGCGGGCCCCTCTACTTC
cdr3_aa: CASSRGSGTSGPLYF
d_call: TRBD2
v_call: TRBV6-5
j_call: TRBJ2-5
clone_size: few

cdr3_nt: TGCGCCAGCAGCCAAGAGGGCGCGGGATCACCCCTCCACTTT
cdr3_aa: CASSQEGAGSPLHF
d_call: NA
v_call: TRBV4-1
j_call: TRBJ1-6
clone_size: NA

cdr3_nt: TGTGCCAGTAGCCACCGGACAGGGGTCTATGGCTACACCTTC
cdr3_aa: CASSHRTGVYGYTF
d_call: TRBD1
v_call: TRBV19
j_call: TRBJ1-2
clone_size: few

cdr3_nt: TGCAGTGCTCGGACCCCCGGGACAGGGGGCCACGGGGAGCTGTTTTTT
cdr3_aa: CSARTPGTGGHGELFF
d_call: TRBD1
v_call: TRBV20-1
j_call: TRBJ2-2
clone_size: NA

cdr3_nt: TGTGCCATCAGTTACATCCGTACCGGGGCCAACGTCCTGACTTTC
cdr3_aa: CAISYIRTGANVLTF
d_call: NA
v_call: TRBV10-3
j_call: TRBJ2-6
clone_size: NA

cdr3_nt: TGTGCCAGCAGCAAACTTGACAGGAGCTACGAGCAGTACTTC
cdr3_aa: CASSKLDRSYEQYF
d_call: NA
v_call: TRBV11-2
j_call: TRBJ2-7
clone_size: NA

cdr3_nt: TGCAGCGTTTCTCAGTCCTCCTCCTACGAGCAGTACTTC
cdr3_aa: CSVSQSSSYEQYF
d_call: NA
v_call: TRBV29-1
j_call: TRBJ2-7
clone_size: NA

cdr3_nt: TGCAGCGTTGAAGGGCAGGGGGTGACCTACGAGCAGTACTTC
cdr3_aa: CSVEGQGVTYEQYF
d_call: TRBD1
v_call: TRBV29-1
j_call: TRBJ2-7
clone_size: once

cdr3_nt: TGCAGCGTTGAATCGCAGGGTGGGACTGAAGCTTTCTTT
cdr3_aa: CSVESQGGTEAFF
d_call: NA
v_call: TRBV29-1
j_call: TRBJ1-1
clone_size: NA

cdr3_nt: TGCAGCGTTGAGAAAGGGGCGGCCGGGGAGCTGTTTTTT
cdr3_aa: CSVEKGAAGELFF
d_call: NA
v_call: TRBV29-1
j_call: TRBJ2-2
clone_size: NA

cdr3_nt: TGTGCCAGCAGTTTAATGGCCGGTGAAAAACTGTTTTTT
cdr3_aa: CASSLMAGEKLFF
d_call: NA
v_call: TRBV12-3/TRBV12-4
j_call: TRBJ1-4
clone_size: few

cdr3_nt: TGTGCCAGCAGGGCTGACAGGGGGCTTGGAAAACTGTTTTTT
cdr3_aa: CASRADRGLGKLFF
d_call: TRBD1
v_call: TRBV2
j_call: TRBJ1-4
clone_size: NA

cdr3_nt: TGTGCCATCAGCCCCGGACTAGCGGGAGGGCCGGCGGGGGAGCTGTTTTTT
cdr3_aa: CAISPGLAGGPAGELFF
d_call: TRBD2
v_call: TRBV10-3
j_call: TRBJ2-2
clone_size: few

cdr3_nt: TGTGCCAGCAGATATACTAGCAGGAGGTATTCCGGGGAGCTGTTTTTT
cdr3_aa: CASRYTSRRYSGELFF
d_call: NA
v_call: TRBV7-9
j_call: TRBJ2-2
clone_size: NA

cdr3_nt: TGTGCCAGCTCACCCTACGTTCTTAGCTCCTACGAGCAGTACTTC
cdr3_aa: CASSPYVLSSYEQYF
d_call: NA
v_call: TRBV18
j_call: TRBJ2-7
clone_size: NA

cdr3_nt: TGTGCCAGCAGTGAAGGGAACACTGAAGCTTTCTTT
cdr3_aa: CASSEGNTEAFF
d_call: NA
v_call: TRBV2
j_call: TRBJ1-1
clone_size: many

cdr3_nt: TGCAGCGTTGAAGATGGCGGGAGTGAGACCCAGTACTTC
cdr3_aa: CSVEDGGSETQYF
d_call: TRBD2
v_call: TRBV29-1
j_call: TRBJ2-5
clone_size: NA

cdr3_nt: TGTGCCAGCAGTTCAGGGAAAATGCAGTACTTC
cdr3_aa: CASSSGKMQYF
d_call: NA
v_call: TRBV7-2
j_call: TRBJ2-7
clone_size: few

cdr3_nt: TGTGCCAGCAGCCCGACAGGGAGTAATGAAAAACTGTTTTTT
cdr3_aa: CASSPTGSNEKLFF
d_call: TRBD1
v_call: TRBV7-2
j_call: TRBJ1-4
clone_size: NA

cdr3_nt: TGCAGTGCTGCCAGACAGAGGAGGGATGAAAAACTGTTTTTT
cdr3_aa: CSAARQRRDEKLFF
d_call: NA
v_call: TRBV20-1
j_call: TRBJ1-4
clone_size: NA

cdr3_nt: TGCAGTGCTAGAGACGGAGACACTGAAGCTTTCTTT
cdr3_aa: CSARDGDTEAFF
d_call: NA
v_call: TRBV20-1
j_call: TRBJ1-1
clone_size: NA

cdr3_nt: TGCGCCAGCAGTGACCCGGGACAGGGACAAGAGACCCAGTACTTC
cdr3_aa: CASSDPGQGQETQYF
d_call: TRBD1
v_call: TRBV10-2
j_call: TRBJ2-5
clone_size: NA

cdr3_nt: TGTGCCAGCAGCTTAGCGAGTGTACAGGGGGCGTCGAACACCGGGGAGCTGTTTTTT
cdr3_aa: CASSLASVQGASNTGELFF
d_call: TRBD1
v_call: TRBV7-2
j_call: TRBJ2-2
clone_size: NA

cdr3_nt: TGTGCCAGCAGTGACTGGGGGAAGGACGAGCAGTACTTC
cdr3_aa: CASSDWGKDEQYF
d_call: NA
v_call: TRBV2
j_call: TRBJ2-7
clone_size: NA

cdr3_nt: TGTGCCAGCAGTCCCAGGGGTAGCAATCAGCCCCAGCATTTT
cdr3_aa: CASSPRGSNQPQHF
d_call: NA
v_call: TRBV25-1
j_call: TRBJ1-5
clone_size: many

cdr3_nt: TGCGCCAGCAGCTCACGGGACGGACTTGAAGCTTTCTTT
cdr3_aa: CASSSRDGLEAFF
d_call: NA
v_call: TRBV5-1
j_call: TRBJ1-1
clone_size: NA

cdr3_nt: TGTGCCAGCGGCGGGGGACAGTCCTCCTACGAGCAGTACTTC
cdr3_aa: CASGGGQSSYEQYF
d_call: NA
v_call: TRBV2
j_call: TRBJ2-7
clone_size: NA

cdr3_nt: TGCAGTGCTAGTGAGGGGGCAAGAACTGAAGCTTTCTTT
cdr3_aa: CSASEGARTEAFF
d_call: TRBD1
v_call: TRBV20-1
j_call: TRBJ1-1
clone_size: few

cdr3_nt: TGTGCCAGCAGCTACGGGGTGTCCTACGAGCAGTACTTC
cdr3_aa: CASSYGVSYEQYF
d_call: NA
v_call: TRBV7-2
j_call: TRBJ2-7
clone_size: few

cdr3_nt: TGTGCCAGCAGCGAGAGACAGGGGGCTCCTGAAGCTTTCTTT
cdr3_aa: CASSERQGAPEAFF
d_call: TRBD1
v_call: TRBV7-2
j_call: TRBJ1-1
clone_size: NA

cdr3_nt: TGTGCCAGCAGCCCACAGGGTAGCAATCAGCCCCAGCATTTT
cdr3_aa: CASSPQGSNQPQHF
d_call: NA
v_call: TRBV4-2
j_call: TRBJ1-5
clone_size: many

cdr3_nt: TGTGCCACCGCGGGAGACGGGGAGCTGTTTTTT
cdr3_aa: CATAGDGELFF
d_call: TRBD2
v_call: TRBV24-1
j_call: TRBJ2-2
clone_size: many

cdr3_nt: TGTGCCACCAGCAGGACTAGCGGGGGGGCGAACACCGGGGAGCTGTTTTTT
cdr3_aa: CATSRTSGGANTGELFF
d_call: TRBD2
v_call: TRBV15
j_call: TRBJ2-2
clone_size: NA

cdr3_nt: TGTGCCAGTAGTGGGTCGGGGGCCGAGACCCAGTACTTC
cdr3_aa: CASSGSGAETQYF
d_call: NA
v_call: TRBV19
j_call: TRBJ2-5
clone_size: NA